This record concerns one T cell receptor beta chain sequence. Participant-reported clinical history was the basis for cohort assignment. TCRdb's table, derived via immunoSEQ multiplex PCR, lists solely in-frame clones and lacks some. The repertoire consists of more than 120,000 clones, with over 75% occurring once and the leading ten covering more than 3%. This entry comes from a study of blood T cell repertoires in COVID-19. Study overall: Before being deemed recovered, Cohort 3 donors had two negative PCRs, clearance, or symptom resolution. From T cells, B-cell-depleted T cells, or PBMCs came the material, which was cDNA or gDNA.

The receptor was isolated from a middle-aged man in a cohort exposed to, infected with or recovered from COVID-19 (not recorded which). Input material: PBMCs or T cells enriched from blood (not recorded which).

CDR3 nucleotides: TGTGCCACCAGTGACTACATTTCCAGGGGAGATACGCAGTATTTT. Translated: CATSDYISRGDTQYF. The V and J genes are TRBV24-1 and TRBJ2-3, with a possible D match to TRBD1 (6 bases). The CDR3 length is 15 residues. V lost 4 bases to trimming and J lost 5 bases, with 15 bases between them. The V gene's germline CDR1 is KGHDR and CDR2 SFDVKD.